The clone carrying this T cell receptor (beta chain) was recorded a few times. Its antigen is not identified. Subjects with ophthalmopathy showed a Clinical Activity Score no lower than 3, a NOSPECS grade no lower than 4, and a duration shorter than 3 months. This specimen comes from a study of T cells in Graves' hyperthyroidism and ophthalmopathy. Regarding the study as a whole: Ophthalmopathy got predicted by the model a median approximately six months before its onset. Using 13 V-J features, a model discriminated ophthalmopathy from stable hyperthyroidism.

Amplified regions were TCR beta CDR3 sequences from RNA transcripts. TCR CDR3 underwent first-round RT-PCR with the HTBI primer set. Each CDR3 protein is one row after TCRdb ran MiXCR on the multiplex PCR reads. The sample shows hundreds of thousands of distinct CDR3 sequences, approximately 23% of them seen only once. The origin of this receptor is an older woman with Graves' ophthalmopathy. Sequencing was carried out using blood.

The CDR3 loop reads CSARAEGYTF. CDR3 in DNA: TGCAGTGCTAGAGCGGAGGGCTACACCTTC. The J gene is TRBJ1-2, the V gene TRBV20-1; D is ambiguous. The ends were cut back, 1 base at V and 8 bases at J, with 5 bases in the middle. The CDR3 consists of 10 residues. From germline, CDR1 is DFQATT and CDR2 SNEGSKA (reference sequence).